This is a list of T cell receptor beta chains from one sample in a study of blood T cell repertoires in COVID-19. Assay: immunoSEQ multiplex PCR; the TCRdb copy retains only in-frame clones and omits some. The sample consists of 290,000 or so clones, just over 90% of them appearing once. What was sequenced was peripheral blood. Receptors were obtained from a woman younger than 45 with COVID-19, enrolled during active disease. CDR3s include the opening cysteine and the closing phenylalanine or tryptophan. The D gene is left open where the match is weak. A row's size may be missing; if present it is once, few, many or a size class.

cdr3_length	v_call	j_call	d_call	clone_size	cdr3_aa	cdr3_nt
15	TRBV27	TRBJ2-5	NA	NA	CASSFVRGGEETQYF	TGTGCCAGCAGTTTTGTCAGAGGAGGGGAAGAGACCCAGTACTTC
12	TRBV7-2	TRBJ1-2	NA	NA	CASSVLSYGYTF	TGTGCCAGCAGCGTGCTTAGCTATGGCTACACCTTC
13	TRBV6-6	TRBJ2-7	TRBD2	NA	CASKAGGQYEQYF	TGTGCCAGCAAGGCGGGAGGGCAGTACGAGCAGTACTTC
15	TRBV5-6	TRBJ1-3	NA	NA	CASSWGLTSGNTIYF	TGTGCCAGCAGCTGGGGACTGACCTCTGGAAACACCATATATTTT
16	TRBV11-2	TRBJ1-2	NA	NA	CASSYPPSGTLYGYTF	TGTGCCAGCAGCTACCCCCCATCCGGGACTCTCTATGGCTACACCTTC
16	TRBV19	TRBJ1-5	TRBD1	NA	CASSPPRGQPNRPQHF	TGTGCCAGTAGTCCCCCCCGGGGACAGCCAAATCGGCCCCAGCATTTT
12	TRBV3-1/TRBV3-2	TRBJ2-7	NA	NA	CASSQIPYEQYF	TGTGCCAGCAGCCAAATCCCTTACGAGCAGTACTTC
16	TRBV25-1	TRBJ2-3	NA	NA	CASSAVDRGNTDTQYF	TGTGCCAGCAGCGCTGTCGATAGAGGGAACACAGATACGCAGTATTTT
14	TRBV28	TRBJ2-7	NA	NA	CASSFRGSNYEQYF	TGTGCCAGCAGTTTTCGGGGGAGTAACTACGAGCAGTACTTC
14	TRBV6-5	TRBJ2-1	NA	NA	CASSSEPGFNEQFF	TGTGCCAGCAGTTCCGAACCGGGGTTCAATGAGCAGTTCTTC
14	TRBV19	TRBJ1-5	NA	once	CASSTQTGNQPQHF	TGTGCCAGTAGTACTCAAACAGGGAATCAGCCCCAGCATTTT
15	TRBV19	TRBJ1-2	NA	NA	CASSIPGASNYGYTF	TGTGCCAGTAGTATACCAGGGGCTTCTAACTATGGCTACACCTTC
19	TRBV14	TRBJ1-4	NA	once	CASSQLERGTVATNEKLFF	TGTGCCAGCAGCCAACTCGAAAGGGGGACGGTTGCAACTAATGAAAAACTGTTTTTT
13	TRBV29-1	TRBJ2-1	TRBD2	NA	CSAGLAGYNEQFF	TGCAGCGCTGGACTAGCGGGATACAATGAGCAGTTCTTC
13	TRBV25-1	TRBJ2-1	TRBD2	NA	CASSKREKNEQFF	TGTGCCAGCAGCAAGCGGGAGAAGAATGAGCAGTTCTTC
12	TRBV11-1	TRBJ1-1	NA	NA	CASSVLNTEAFF	TGTGCCAGCTCCGTTCTGAACACTGAAGCTTTCTTT
14	TRBV19	TRBJ1-1	NA	once	CASSIGGEGTEAFF	TGTGCCAGTAGTATAGGTGGAGAGGGCACTGAAGCTTTCTTT
15	TRBV11-3	TRBJ2-1	NA	NA	CASSLEAAPYNEQFF	TGTGCCAGCAGCTTAGAAGCGGCCCCCTACAATGAGCAGTTCTTC
15	TRBV19	TRBJ1-2	NA	NA	CASSILREPNYGYTF	TGTGCCAGTAGTATCTTGAGGGAACCCAACTATGGCTACACCTTC
14	TRBV27	TRBJ1-2	TRBD1	once	CASSPQGAWSGYTF	TGTGCCAGCAGCCCCCAGGGGGCGTGGAGTGGCTACACCTTC
15	TRBV5-1	TRBJ1-5	TRBD1	NA	CASSFTGGAGQPQHF	TGCGCCAGCAGCTTCACAGGGGGCGCGGGTCAGCCCCAGCATTTT
13	TRBV10-3	TRBJ2-7	NA	NA	CAISDRVIHEQYF	TGTGCCATCAGTGACCGGGTGATCCACGAGCAGTACTTC
14	TRBV2	TRBJ1-2	NA	NA	CASRSGASNYGYTF	TGTGCCAGCAGGTCCGGTGCCTCCAACTATGGCTACACCTTC
14	TRBV27	TRBJ2-3	NA	NA	CASGVGGLADTQYF	TGTGCCAGCGGGGTAGGCGGGCTAGCCGATACGCAGTATTTT
14	TRBV5-4	TRBJ1-1	NA	NA	CASSRGGLNTEAFF	TGTGCCAGCAGCCGCGGGGGGCTTAACACTGAAGCTTTCTTT
14	TRBV3-1/TRBV3-2	TRBJ1-5	NA	NA	CASSQGAVNQPQHF	TGTGCCAGCAGCCAAGGTGCAGTGAATCAGCCCCAGCATTTT
12	TRBV7-8	TRBJ2-7	NA	NA	CASSSEFGEQYF	TGTGCCAGCAGCTCGGAGTTCGGGGAGCAGTACTTC
13	TRBV7-6	TRBJ2-5	NA	NA	CASSLGGQETQYF	TGTGCCAGCAGCTTAGGAGGCCAAGAGACCCAGTACTTC
13	TRBV13	TRBJ1-2	NA	NA	CASSLNPSYGYTF	TGTGCCAGCAGCTTAAACCCCAGCTATGGCTACACCTTC
12	TRBV30	TRBJ1-6	NA	once	CAWRWRNSPLHF	TGTGCCTGGAGGTGGAGGAATTCACCCCTCCACTTT
14	TRBV28	TRBJ1-2	NA	NA	CASRPNLGGYGYTF	TGTGCCAGCAGACCCAATCTGGGGGGCTATGGCTACACCTTC